This record looks at one T cell receptor beta chain sequence and its context. This sample stems from a study of blood T cell repertoires in COVID-19. Study-wide context: Samples representing acute and convalescent COVID-19 were sourced from the United States, Italy and Spain. The cDNA or gDNA used as material had been derived from T cells, B-cell-depleted T cells, or PBMCs.

The CDR3 runs 14 residues. Germline CDR1 SGHTA, CDR2 FQGNSA. With 5 bases clipped from V and 4 bases from J, the junction kept 7 bases outside the gene matches. Source study methods: Amplified reference gene primers provided the basis for estimating nucleated cell counts. The repertoire was sequenced with immunoSEQ multiplex PCR; TCRdb's copy has only in-frame clones and lacks some. Clonal size and the V and J genes are those of that table, whereas D and trimming came from the DNA. The sample yields around 40,000 clones, approximately 90% seen once. This chain links TRBV7-2 with TRBJ1-1; 7 positions match TRBD1. The sequenced sample was peripheral blood. This sequence originates from a man in his 60s with active COVID-19. This CDR3 is CASSQPTGTTEAFF. In DNA, the CDR3 is TGTGCCAGCAGCCAACCGACAGGGACCACTGAAGCTTTCTTT.